This T cell receptor (beta chain) was recorded in a study of blood T cells in healthy people across ages. A second 7 to 11 cycle PCR used barcoded and J-beta primers. Each CDR3 protein gets one entry after TCRdb re-called the 5' RACE reads with MiXCR. The sample contains over a million distinct CDR3 sequences, about 42% of which appear only once. The CDR3 has 11 residues. Germline values: CDR1 WSHSY, CDR2 SAAADI. Trimming stripped 2 bases from V and 8 bases from J, with 4 bases between. This TCR derives from a woman aged 18-35 years in good health. The sample consisted of blood. The gene calls are TRBV10-2 and TRBJ2-1, with D unresolved. Here the CDR3 DNA reads TGCGCCAGCAGTGAGCATTATGAGCAGTTCTTC. It is translated as CASSEHYEQFF.